The sequence of this TCR beta chain was determined in a study of T cell responses to AZD1222 COVID-19 vaccine. Overall study context: Timing groups of about 4 and about 12 weeks for second doses were pooled.

Sequencing was performed with immunoSEQ multiplex PCR; in TCRdb, only in-frame clones are kept and a portion is missing. The data show approximately 100,000 clones, about 89% seen once. Broader study findings: There were mostly white British donors and more females than males, and clonal diversity was possibly underestimated. A reported finding is that nearly half of spike-specific TCRs target unmutated variant regions.

Germline V lookup: CDR1 ENHRY, CDR2 SYGVKD. The CDR3 runs 16 residues. The V gene end was trimmed by 6 bases and the J gene end by 0 bases; junction bases not matched to a gene: 3. On this clone: Its target is not known.

The V gene is TRBV10-3, the J gene TRBJ2-2; 11 nucleotides match TRBD1. The TCR sequence derives from an adult in good health. Specimen: peripheral blood, collected on day 0 of AZD1222 vaccination. The DNA for the CDR3 is TGTGCCATCAGCGCGGGACAGGGGGCGAACACCGGGGAGCTGTTTTTT. This encodes CAISAGQGANTGELFF.